This TCR beta chain was sequenced during a study of identical twins. This clonotype turned up a few times. The CDR3 has 14 amino acids. Between the trimmed V and J ends, which lost 1 base and 5 bases, there was a span of 12 bases. Germline assignment: CDR1 SQVTM and CDR2 ANQGSEA. TCRdb redid the calling of the 5' RACE reads with MiXCR, one entry per CDR3 protein. The profile shows roughly 1.6 million distinct CDR3 sequences, around 29% of them singletons. The chain has TRBV29-1 and TRBJ2-1, with D possibly being TRBD1 (6 bases). This sequence was found in a newborn girl in good health. Sequenced sample: cord blood. This chain's CDR3 is CSVEGGGPDNEQFF. The CDR3, as DNA: TGCAGCGTTGAAGGTGGGGGCCCCGACAATGAGCAGTTCTTC.